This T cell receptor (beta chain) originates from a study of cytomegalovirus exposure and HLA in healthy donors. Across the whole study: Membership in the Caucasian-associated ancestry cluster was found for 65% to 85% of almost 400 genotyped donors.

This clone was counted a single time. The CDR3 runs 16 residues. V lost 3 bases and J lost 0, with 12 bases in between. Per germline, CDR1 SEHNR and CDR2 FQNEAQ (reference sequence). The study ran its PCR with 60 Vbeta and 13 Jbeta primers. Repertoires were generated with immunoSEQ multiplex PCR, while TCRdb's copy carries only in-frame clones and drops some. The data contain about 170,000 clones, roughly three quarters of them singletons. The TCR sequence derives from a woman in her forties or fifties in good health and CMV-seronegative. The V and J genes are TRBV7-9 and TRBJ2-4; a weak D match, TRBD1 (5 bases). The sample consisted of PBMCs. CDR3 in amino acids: CASSLVQGRAKNIQYF. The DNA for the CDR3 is TGTGCCAGCAGCTTGGTGCAGGGCAGAGCCAAAAACATTCAGTACTTC.